This TCR beta chain appears in the sequencing data of a study of neurological immune-mediated disorders. Points from the study as a whole: Expansion of TCR clones was greatest in HTLV-1-associated myelopathy and smallest in multiple sclerosis, where it fell below that of healthy controls.

The cDNA came from 5'RACE, which used 10-nucleotide random UMIs. TCRdb independently ran MiXCR on the 5' RACE reads; one entry per CDR3 protein. The data contain around 64,000 distinct CDR3 sequences, more than 3% of them singletons. Ten or more counts support this clonotype. Its antigen is currently unknown. This CDR3 spans 17 amino acids. Germline lookup yields CDR1 SNHLY and CDR2 FYNNEI. Losses at the gene ends were 5 bases for V and 2 bases for J; bases not matched to a gene: 9. The sample consisted of PBMCs. This TCR was sampled from a woman between 45 and 65 years old with multiple sclerosis. This chain links TRBV2 with TRBJ1-3; 10 nucleotides agree with TRBD1. CDR3 residues: CASSPRMGQGTGNTIYF. In DNA form, the CDR3 reads TGTGCCAGCAGTCCTCGTATGGGACAGGGGACTGGAAACACCATATATTTT.